The sequence of this T cell receptor beta chain was determined in a study of CXCR3-negative and CXCR3-positive naive CD8 T cells. UMI-labeled 5' RACE yielded the TRB cDNA libraries. TCRdb re-analyzed the 5' RACE reads; it lists each CDR3 protein once, without DNA. In all, the sample yields 100,000 to 150,000 distinct CDR3 sequences. The CDR3 length is 16 residues. Germline CDR1 and CDR2: MGHRA and YSYEKL. Sequencing was performed on naive CXCR3- CD8+ T cells from blood. Subset: CD45RO-CCR7+CD27+CD95- naive CD8+ T cells lacking CXCR3 (TNR3-). The V gene is TRBV4-1, the J gene TRBJ2-1. This sequence originates from a human donor in good health. Some clones in this sample may be carry-over from other donors' samples. CDR3 in amino acids: CASSHFSTSSYNEQFF.